The clone carrying this T cell receptor (beta chain) was recorded at least ten times. This entry comes from a study of neurological immune-mediated disorders. Synthesis of cDNA was carried out by template-switch 5'RACE. The reaction used 10-nucleotide random UMIs. TCRdb called the 5' RACE reads again in MiXCR, with one record for every CDR3 protein. The sample lists tens of thousands of distinct CDR3 sequences, roughly an eighth occurring once. The CDR3 is 17 amino acids. Germline V CDR1 and CDR2: SGHKS, YYEKEE (reference sequence). V dropped 0 bases and J dropped 2 bases, with 16 bases sitting between them.

V and J are TRBV5-5 and TRBJ2-3; no clear D gene. The sample comprised PBMCs. This clonotype was obtained from a woman between 50 and 59 years old in good health. Here the CDR3 reads CASSLVSHPENTDTQYF. DNA for the CDR3: TGTGCCAGCAGCTTGGTCTCCCACCCAGAGAACACAGATACGCAGTATTTT.